These 13 T cell receptor beta chains originate from one sample sequenced in a study of neurological immune-mediated disorders. In TCRdb, the 5' RACE reads were re-called with MiXCR into one record per CDR3 protein. The repertoire holds over 15,000 distinct CDR3 sequences, with around 10% as singletons. Sequenced input: CD8+ T cells from blood. The source is a woman aged 45 to 65 in good health.

The table lists this clonotype with many counts. The chain is built from TRBV27 and TRBJ1-5; D is undetermined. Looked up from germline, CDR1 is MNHEY and CDR2 is SMNVEV (reference sequence). Trimming stripped 5 bases from V and 3 bases from J, with 11 bases between. The CDR3 length is 14 residues. CDR3 protein: CASSTGWDNQPQHF. CDR3 sequence (DNA): TGTGCCAGCAGTACTGGGTGGGACAATCAGCCCCAGCATTTT.

This clonotype was found many times. The chain has TRBV9 and TRBJ1-4; D not resolved. Trimming took 2 bases from V and 6 from J, leaving 14 bases between them. Germline-derived CDR1 and CDR2 are SGDLS and YYNGEE. The CDR3 is 15 residues long. CDR3 in DNA: TGTGCCAGCAGCGTCGACTCAACGGGGTATGAAAAACTGTTTTTT. Amino acids: CASSVDSTGYEKLFF.

This clonotype has ten or more counts. V is TRBV3-1 and J is TRBJ2-1; D gene unclear. V was trimmed by 1 base and J by 4 bases, leaving 11 bases between them. The CDR3 extends over 15 amino acids. The germline V gene encodes CDR1 LGHDT and CDR2 YNNKEL (reference sequence). The CDR3 sequence: CASSQVLSSYNEQFF. CDR3 nucleotides: TGTGCCAGCAGCCAAGTCCTGTCTAGTTACAATGAGCAGTTCTTC.

In its sample, this clonotype was seen many times. The rearrangement joins TRBV7-8 to TRBJ2-5; no firm D call. Deletions cut 5 bases from V and 5 bases from J, with 12 bases between. The CDR3 loop spans 13 amino acids. Germline CDR1 SGHVS, CDR2 FQNEAQ. CDR3: CASSPIWVETQYF. The CDR3 DNA follows: TGTGCCAGCAGCCCAATTTGGGTGGAGACCCAGTACTTC.

A few counts support this clonotype. The rearrangement uses TRBV12-5 and TRBJ2-7, with D perhaps TRBD1 or TRBD2 (5 bases each). Trimming took 8 bases from V and 4 from J, leaving 15 bases between them. Germline-derived CDR1 and CDR2 are LGHNT and FRNRAP. There are 13 residues in the CDR3. CDR3 DNA sequence: TGTGCTAGTCAGTACACAGGCGGGTACGAGCAGTACTTC. It specifies CASQYTGGYEQYF.

In regard to this clonotype: An end of the junction does not agree with germline; a read error may underlie this. The chain employs TRBV11-2 and TRBJ2-7; 9 bases match TRBD2. The germline CDR1 and CDR2 sequences are SGHAT and FQNNGV. The CDR3 sequence is 15 residues long. CDR3 sequence (DNA): TGTGACAGCAGCCCGCCTGGGGCGGGAGGGTTCGAGCAGTACTTC. As protein: CDSSPPGAGGFEQYF.

This clonotype was seen repeatedly, ten times or more. The chain combines TRBV27 with TRBJ2-2, with 7 positions matching TRBD1. J gave up 0 bases and V 3 bases, and 13 bases lay outside the gene matches. The CDR3 has 19 residues. Germline lookup yields CDR1 MNHEY and CDR2 SMNVEV (reference sequence). The CDR3: CASSLSPGQPFANTGELFF. For the CDR3, the DNA is TGTGCCAGCAGTTTGAGCCCGGGACAGCCCTTCGCGAACACCGGGGAGCTGTTTTTT.

This clonotype is a singleton in its sample. The chain is built from TRBV21-1 and TRBJ2-3; TRBD2 was called by the table and not checked on the DNA. TRBV21-1 is marked as a pseudogene. The CDR3 runs 23 residues. DNA for the CDR3: TGTGCCAGCAGCAAAGTTGGGGTGGGGCAGTCCCGCCCAAAAGTCAGGCGCACAGATACGCAGTATTTT. This sequence encodes CASSKVGVGQSRPKVRRTDTQYF.

This clonotype appeared many times. The gene calls are TRBV28 and TRBJ2-7, with D possibly called TRBD1 or TRBD2 (5 bases each). The CDR3 extends over 14 amino acids. The germline gives CDR1 MDHEN, CDR2 SYDVKM. Trimming removed 7 bases from V and 2 bases from J, with 15 bases in between. CDR3 residues: CASTYPGTPYEQYF. CDR3 coding DNA: TGTGCCAGCACCTATCCCGGGACGCCCTACGAGCAGTACTTC. Combining the CDR3 with reference TRBV28 and TRBJ2-7 gives the whole variable domain DVKVTQSSRYLVKRTGEKVFLECVQDMDHENMFWYRQDPGLGLRLIYFSYDVKMKEKGDIPEGYSVSREKKERFSLILESASTNQTSMYLCASTYPGTPYEQYFGPGTRLTVT.

This clonotype was counted many times. The chain joins TRBV28 to TRBJ2-3; D unclear. V was shortened by 3 bases and J by 0 bases, with 10 bases between the two germline ends. This CDR3 is 15 amino acids long. CDR1 and CDR2 (germline): MDHEN, SYDVKM. CDR3 DNA: TGTGCCAGCAGTTTTTCCAGACCTAGCACAGATACGCAGTATTTT. Protein sequence: CASSFSRPSTDTQYF.

This clonotype was counted ten times or more. The V gene is TRBV27, the J gene TRBJ1-2; 8 bases fit TRBD1. CDR1 and CDR2 from the germline V gene are MNHEY and SMNVEV (reference sequence). The CDR3 loop spans 18 amino acids. Trimming at V came to 3 bases and at J to 7 bases, leaving 19 bases not matched to a gene. DNA for the CDR3: TGTGCCAGCAGTTTCGCCTCCCGCTTAAAGACAGGGGAGAGTGGCTACACCTTC. It encodes CASSFASRLKTGESGYTF.

This clonotype was counted at least ten times. The V gene is TRBV20-1, the J gene TRBJ2-7; 9 positions match TRBD1. Germline assignment: CDR1 DFQATT and CDR2 SNEGSKA (reference sequence). The ends lost 1 base at V and 4 bases at J; junction bases unmatched: 8. This CDR3 has 15 amino acids. The CDR3 DNA reads TGCAGTGCTAGAGTCCCGGGACAGGGTTCGTACGAGCAGTACTTC. This translates into CSARVPGQGSYEQYF.

This clonotype showed up many times. The chain recombines TRBV27 with TRBJ1-5; 8 bases agree with TRBD1. The CDR3 runs to 15 residues. J lost 6 bases, V lost 5 bases, and 9 bases had no gene match. The germline gives CDR1 MNHEY, CDR2 SMNVEV (reference sequence). This CDR3 reads CASSLFSGGPQPQHF. Here the CDR3 DNA reads TGTGCCAGCAGTCTTTTTTCAGGGGGCCCTCAGCCCCAGCATTTT.